The 10 T cell receptor beta chains below come from one sample, sequenced in a study of monozygotic twins with inflammatory bowel disease. One entry per CDR3 protein, without DNA, is what TCRdb gives after re-calling the 5' RACE reads. The data include some 150,000 distinct CDR3 sequences; the top ten clones carry 7.4%. Sequenced: blood. The receptors shown here come from a human donor with ulcerative colitis or Crohn's disease, or a healthy co-twin of an affected twin (not recorded which).

This chain uses TRBV20-1 with TRBJ2-3; as DNA is missing, the TRBD1 call by TCRdb cannot be tested. The CDR3 has 13 residues. Germline assignment: CDR1 DFQATT and CDR2 SNEGSKA (reference sequence). The CDR3 here is CSGSTGITDTQYF.

The rearrangement joins TRBV6-2 or TRBV6-3 to TRBJ2-1. Germline CDR1 MNHEY, CDR2 SVGEGT. The CDR3 sequence is 15 residues long. The CDR3 spells CASSYSGRYLNEQFF.

This chain uses TRBV5-1 with TRBJ1-2; with no DNA, the TCRdb D assignment of TRBD1 cannot be verified. The germline V gene encodes CDR1 SGHRS and CDR2 YFSETQ. CDR3 length equals 16 residues. The chain's CDR3 is CASSLWADNRDYGYTF.

This CDR3 is CASSYEGASYNEQFF. The chain combines TRBV6-5 with TRBJ2-1; with no DNA, the TCRdb D assignment of TRBD1 cannot be verified. The germline CDR1 and CDR2 sequences are MNHEY and SVGAGI. The CDR3 sequence is 15 residues long.

The chain couples TRBV28 to TRBJ2-3; as DNA is missing, the TRBD2 call by TCRdb cannot be tested. The CDR3 has 15 amino acids. Per germline, CDR1 MDHEN and CDR2 SYDVKM. The CDR3 loop reads CASSLTGGPTDTQYF.

The CDR3: CASSSRTAKNIQYF. V is TRBV5-6 and J is TRBJ2-4; TCRdb picks TRBD1, but there is no DNA to check that call. The CDR3 has 14 residues. The germline V gene has CDR1 SGHDT and CDR2 YYEEEE.

This rearrangement joins TRBV7-7 to TRBJ2-2; TCRdb names TRBD1, which stays unverified in the absence of DNA. This CDR3 comprises 14 residues. Germline-derived CDR1 and CDR2 are SSHAT and FNYEAQ (reference sequence). CDR3 loop: CASSRDTTTGELFF.

This rearrangement joins TRBV20-1 to TRBJ2-7; TCRdb gives TRBD2 as the D gene, but with no DNA this cannot be confirmed. The CDR3 runs 15 residues. The germline CDR1 and CDR2 sequences are DFQATT and SNEGSKA (reference sequence). CDR3 amino acids: CSARTSGRAFREQYF.

The chain employs TRBV3-1 and TRBJ2-1; lacking DNA, the TRBD1 call made by TCRdb goes unchecked. Germline V gene data show CDR1 as LGHDT and CDR2 as YNNKEL (reference sequence). The CDR3 has 15 amino acids. The CDR3 region is CASSHGQGGYNEQFF.

This chain connects TRBV19 to TRBJ2-5; the TCRdb call, TRBD1, lacks DNA for checking. The CDR3 has 13 residues. Germline V gene sequence: CDR1 LNHDA, CDR2 SQIVND (reference sequence). CDR3 sequence: CASSPQGGETQYF.